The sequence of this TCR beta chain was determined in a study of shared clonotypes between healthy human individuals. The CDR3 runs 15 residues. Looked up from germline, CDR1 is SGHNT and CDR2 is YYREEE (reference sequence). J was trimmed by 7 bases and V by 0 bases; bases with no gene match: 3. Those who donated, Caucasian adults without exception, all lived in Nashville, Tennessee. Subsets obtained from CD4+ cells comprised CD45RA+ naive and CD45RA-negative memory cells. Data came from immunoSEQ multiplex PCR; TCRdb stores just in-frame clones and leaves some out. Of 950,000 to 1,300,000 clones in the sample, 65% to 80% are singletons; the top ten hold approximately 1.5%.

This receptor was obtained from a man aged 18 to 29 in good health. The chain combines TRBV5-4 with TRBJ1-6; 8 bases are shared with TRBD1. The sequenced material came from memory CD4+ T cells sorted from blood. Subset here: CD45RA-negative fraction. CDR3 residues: CASSLGQGWNSPLHF. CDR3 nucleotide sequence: TGTGCCAGCAGCTTGGGACAGGGGTGGAATTCACCCCTCCACTTT.